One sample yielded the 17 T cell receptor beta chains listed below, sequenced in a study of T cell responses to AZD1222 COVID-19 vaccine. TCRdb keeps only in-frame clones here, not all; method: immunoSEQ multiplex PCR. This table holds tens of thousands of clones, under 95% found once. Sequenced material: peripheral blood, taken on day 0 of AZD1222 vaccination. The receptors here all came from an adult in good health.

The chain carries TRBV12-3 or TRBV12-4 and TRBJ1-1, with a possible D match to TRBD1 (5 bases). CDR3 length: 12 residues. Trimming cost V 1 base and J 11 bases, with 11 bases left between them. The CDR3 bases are TGTGCCAGCAGTTTAGGACCCCGGGGGGCTTTCTTT. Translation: CASSLGPRGAFF.

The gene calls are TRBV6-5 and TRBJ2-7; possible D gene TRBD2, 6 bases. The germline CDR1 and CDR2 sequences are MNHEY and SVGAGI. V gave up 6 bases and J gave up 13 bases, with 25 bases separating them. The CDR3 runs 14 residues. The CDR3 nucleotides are TGTGCCAGCAGAAGCACCCTAGCGCGAGCGAGGTTATACTTC. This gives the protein CASRSTLARARLYF.

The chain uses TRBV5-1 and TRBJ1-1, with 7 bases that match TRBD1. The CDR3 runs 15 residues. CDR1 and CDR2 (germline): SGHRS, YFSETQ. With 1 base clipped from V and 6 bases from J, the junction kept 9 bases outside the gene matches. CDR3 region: CASSLSLNRGAEAFF. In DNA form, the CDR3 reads TGCGCCAGCAGCTTGTCGCTCAACAGGGGTGCTGAAGCTTTCTTT.

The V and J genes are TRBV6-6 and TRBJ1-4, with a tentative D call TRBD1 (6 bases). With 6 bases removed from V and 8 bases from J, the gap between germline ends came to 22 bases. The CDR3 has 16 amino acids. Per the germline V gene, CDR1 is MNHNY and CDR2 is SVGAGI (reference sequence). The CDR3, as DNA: TGTGCCAGCAGGGATACTCGGGCAGGGGTTGGGGAAAAACTGTTTTTT. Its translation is CASRDTRAGVGEKLFF.

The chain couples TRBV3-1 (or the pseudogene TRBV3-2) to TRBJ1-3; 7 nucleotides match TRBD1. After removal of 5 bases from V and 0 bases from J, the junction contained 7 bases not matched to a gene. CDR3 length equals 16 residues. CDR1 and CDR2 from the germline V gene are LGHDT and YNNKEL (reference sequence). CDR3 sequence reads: CASSDFGTASGNTIYF. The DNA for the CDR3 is TGTGCCAGCAGCGACTTCGGGACAGCCTCTGGAAACACCATATATTTT.

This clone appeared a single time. The DNA of the CDR3 is TGTGCCAGCAGCTTATCTGGGACTAGCGAGACAAAAGAGACCCAGTACTTC. Residues: CASSLSGTSETKETQYF. The rearrangement uses TRBV7-3 and TRBJ2-5; 10 bases align to TRBD2. Trimming at V came to 2 bases and at J to 3 bases, leaving 9 bases not matched to a gene. This CDR3 has 17 amino acids. Germline CDR1 is SGHTA and CDR2 is FQGTGA.

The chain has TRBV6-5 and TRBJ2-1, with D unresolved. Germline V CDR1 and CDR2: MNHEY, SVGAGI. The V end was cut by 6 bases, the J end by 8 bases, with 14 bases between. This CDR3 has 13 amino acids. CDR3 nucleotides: TGTGCCAGCAGCACCGCCCGGTCGGATGAGCAGTTCTTC. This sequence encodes CASSTARSDEQFF.

This chain's CDR3 is CASNYSGQNIQYF. CDR3 bases: TGTGCCAGCAATTATTCGGGGCAAAACATTCAGTACTTC. The chain employs TRBV6-5 and TRBJ2-4; the D gene could be TRBD1 or TRBD2 (5 bases each). This CDR3 has 13 amino acids. With 7 bases removed from V and 5 bases from J, the gap between germline ends came to 12 bases. Germline V gives CDR1 MNHEY, CDR2 SVGAGI.

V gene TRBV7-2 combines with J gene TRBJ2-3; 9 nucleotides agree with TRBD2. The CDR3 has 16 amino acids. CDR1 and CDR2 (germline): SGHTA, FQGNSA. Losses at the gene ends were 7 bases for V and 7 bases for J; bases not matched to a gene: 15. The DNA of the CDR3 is TGTGCCAGCACCCTGGGGCTAGCGGGATTTGGGAATACGCAGTATTTT. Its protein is CASTLGLAGFGNTQYF.

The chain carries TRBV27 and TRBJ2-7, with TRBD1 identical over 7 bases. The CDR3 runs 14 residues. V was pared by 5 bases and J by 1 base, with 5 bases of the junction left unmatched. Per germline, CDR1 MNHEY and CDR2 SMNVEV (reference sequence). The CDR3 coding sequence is TGTGCCAGCAGTGACGACAGGGCTTCCTACGAGCAGTACTTC. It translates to CASSDDRASYEQYF.

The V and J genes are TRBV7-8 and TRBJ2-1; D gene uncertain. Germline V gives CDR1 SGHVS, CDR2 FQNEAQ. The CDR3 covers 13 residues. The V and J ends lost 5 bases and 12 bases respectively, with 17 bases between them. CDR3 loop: CASSDRETGSQFF. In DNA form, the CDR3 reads TGTGCCAGCAGCGACCGCGAAACTGGATCGCAGTTCTTC. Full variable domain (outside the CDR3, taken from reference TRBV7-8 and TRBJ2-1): GAGVSQSPRYKVAKRGQDVALRCDPISGHVSLFWYQQALGQGPEFLTYFQNEAQLDKSGLPSDRFFAERPEGSVSTLKIQRTQQEDSAVYLCASSDRETGSQFFGPGTRLTVL.

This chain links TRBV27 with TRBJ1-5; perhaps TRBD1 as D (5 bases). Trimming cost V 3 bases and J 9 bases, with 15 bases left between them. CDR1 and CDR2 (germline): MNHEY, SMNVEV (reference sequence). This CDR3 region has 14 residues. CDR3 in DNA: TGTGCCAGCAGTTTTCGAGGGGACTATCGGCCCCAGCATTTT. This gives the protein CASSFRGDYRPQHF.

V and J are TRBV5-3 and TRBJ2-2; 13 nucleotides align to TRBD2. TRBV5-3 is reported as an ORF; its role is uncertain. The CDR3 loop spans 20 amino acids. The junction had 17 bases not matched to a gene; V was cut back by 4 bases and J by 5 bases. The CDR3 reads CARSGPGLAGPTLWTGELFF. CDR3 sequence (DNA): TGTGCCAGAAGCGGCCCGGGACTAGCGGGACCAACGCTTTGGACCGGGGAGCTGTTTTTT.

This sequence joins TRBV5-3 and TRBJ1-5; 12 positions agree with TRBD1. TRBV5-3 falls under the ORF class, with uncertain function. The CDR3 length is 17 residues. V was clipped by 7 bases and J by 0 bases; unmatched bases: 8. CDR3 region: CARPLWDRGPSNQPQHF. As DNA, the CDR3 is TGTGCCAGACCCCTGTGGGACAGGGGGCCTAGCAATCAGCCCCAGCATTTT.

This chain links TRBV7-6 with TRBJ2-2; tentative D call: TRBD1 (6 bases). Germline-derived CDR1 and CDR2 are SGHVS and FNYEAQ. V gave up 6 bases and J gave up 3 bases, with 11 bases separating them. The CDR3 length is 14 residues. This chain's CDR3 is CASSWDMYTGELFF. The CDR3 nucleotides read TGTGCCAGCAGTTGGGACATGTACACCGGGGAGCTGTTTTTT.

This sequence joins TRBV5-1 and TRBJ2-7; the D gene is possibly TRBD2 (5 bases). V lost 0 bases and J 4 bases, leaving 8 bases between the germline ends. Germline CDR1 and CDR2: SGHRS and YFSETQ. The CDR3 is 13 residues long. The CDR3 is CASSLGTGYEQYF. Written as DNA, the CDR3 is TGCGCCAGCAGCTTGGGGACGGGATACGAGCAGTACTTC.

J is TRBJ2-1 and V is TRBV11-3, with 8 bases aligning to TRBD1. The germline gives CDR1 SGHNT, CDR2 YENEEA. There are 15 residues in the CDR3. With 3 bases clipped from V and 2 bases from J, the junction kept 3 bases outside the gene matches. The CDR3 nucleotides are TGTGCCAGCAGCTTTAACAGGGGGACCTACAATGAGCAGTTCTTC. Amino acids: CASSFNRGTYNEQFF.